This T cell receptor (beta chain) is from a study of CD8+ T cells in alopecia areata. Study at large: Affected scalp percentage gauged treated patients' severity. Regarding the study as a whole: Persistence in scalp and blood during tofacitinib was observed for many expanded lesional clones.

Treatment indicated: oral pan-JAK inhibitor, 5-10 mg twice daily. Patients with alopecia areata provided lesional scalp punch biopsies as well as peripheral blood. Extracted RNA was reverse transcribed into cDNA, the sequencing template. TCRdb keeps only in-frame clones here, not all; method: immunoSEQ multiplex PCR. The profile shows some 170,000 clones, roughly 53% of them singletons. This clone was detected once. Its specificity is unknown. The germline V gene has CDR1 LGHNA and CDR2 YSLEER. This CDR3 comprises 16 residues. V lost 0 bases and J 0 bases, leaving 10 bases between the germline ends. The genes are TRBV4-3 and TRBJ2-3; weak D call: TRBD1 (6 bases). The clonotype comes from a human donor with alopecia areata. The material sequenced was CD8+ T cells sorted from blood, taken at week 24, from a patient treated with tofacitinib. CDR3 residues: CASSQEGTGSTDTQYF. The DNA of the CDR3 is TGCGCCAGCAGCCAAGAGGGCACAGGGAGCACAGATACGCAGTATTTT.